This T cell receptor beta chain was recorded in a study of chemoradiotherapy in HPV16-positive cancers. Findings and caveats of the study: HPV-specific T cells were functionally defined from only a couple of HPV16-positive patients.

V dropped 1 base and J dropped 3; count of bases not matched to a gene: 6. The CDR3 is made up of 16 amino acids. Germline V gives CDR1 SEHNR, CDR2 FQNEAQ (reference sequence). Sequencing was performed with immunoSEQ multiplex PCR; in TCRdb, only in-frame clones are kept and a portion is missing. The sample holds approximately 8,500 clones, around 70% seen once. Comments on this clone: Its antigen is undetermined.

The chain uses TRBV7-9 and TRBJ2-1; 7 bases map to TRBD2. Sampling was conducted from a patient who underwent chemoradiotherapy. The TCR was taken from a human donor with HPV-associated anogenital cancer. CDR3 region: CASSLDTGLFYNEQFF. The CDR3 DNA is TGTGCCAGCAGCTTAGACACGGGACTATTCTACAATGAGCAGTTCTTC.